The clone carrying this TCR beta chain was found a few times. Its antigen is as yet unknown. Other nucleotide sequences from this sample produce the same CDR3. This sample was taken from a study of cytomegalovirus exposure and HLA in healthy donors. About the research overall: From HLA-typed donors, an early data release held 70 million to 100 million unique TCRs. Study observations and caveats: CMV serostatus was the sole immune exposure data available.

J gave up 5 bases and V 6 bases, and 2 bases lay outside the gene matches. The length of the CDR3 is 13 residues. Germline V gene lookup returns CDR1 LNHDA and CDR2 SQIVND (reference sequence). 13 Jbeta primers and 60 Vbeta primers were used for the PCR. Clones were sequenced by immunoSEQ multiplex PCR, and TCRdb holds only the in-frame ones, with some missing. The top ten clones hold just under 5% of a sample with under 200,000 clones, roughly 75% of them seen once. The donors, nominally healthy at sampling, likely had unrecorded immune exposures. This sequence originates from a male donor in good health and CMV-seronegative. The chain is built from TRBV19 and TRBJ1-1; TRBD1 matches at 11 bases. Material: PBMCs. The CDR3 region is CASRDRGRTEAFF. The CDR3 nucleotides read TGTGCCAGTAGGGACAGGGGGCGAACTGAAGCTTTCTTT.